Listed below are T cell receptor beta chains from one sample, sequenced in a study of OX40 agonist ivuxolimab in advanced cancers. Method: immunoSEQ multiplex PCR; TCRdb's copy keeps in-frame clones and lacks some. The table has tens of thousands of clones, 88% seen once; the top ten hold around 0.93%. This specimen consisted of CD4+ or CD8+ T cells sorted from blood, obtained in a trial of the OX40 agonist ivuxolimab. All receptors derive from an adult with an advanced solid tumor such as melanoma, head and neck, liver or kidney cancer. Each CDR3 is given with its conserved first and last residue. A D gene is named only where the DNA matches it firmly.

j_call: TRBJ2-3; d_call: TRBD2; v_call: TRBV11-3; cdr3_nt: TGTGCCAGCAGCTTAATAGCGGGGGGCGATACGCAGTATTTT; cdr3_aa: CASSLIAGGDTQYF
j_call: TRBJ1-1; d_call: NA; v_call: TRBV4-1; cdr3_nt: TGCGCCAGCAGCCGACCCCAGGGCTCTGAAGCTTTCTTT; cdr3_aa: CASSRPQGSEAFF
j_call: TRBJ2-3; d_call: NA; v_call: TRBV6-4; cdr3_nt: TGTGCCAGCAGCCCCGGACTTTCCACAGATACGCAGTATTTT; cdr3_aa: CASSPGLSTDTQYF
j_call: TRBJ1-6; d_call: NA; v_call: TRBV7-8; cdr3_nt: TGTGCCAGCAGCATTCAACAGGGTCGAAATTCACCCCTCCACTTT; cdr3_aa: CASSIQQGRNSPLHF
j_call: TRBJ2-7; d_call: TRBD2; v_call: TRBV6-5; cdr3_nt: TGTGCCAGCAAAGGACTAGCGGCCTACGAGCAGTACTTC; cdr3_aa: CASKGLAAYEQYF
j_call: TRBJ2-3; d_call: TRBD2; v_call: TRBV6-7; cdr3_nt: TGTGCCAGCACCCCTAAACAGGGGCTAGCGGGGTTCACAGATACGCAGTATTTT; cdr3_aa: CASTPKQGLAGFTDTQYF
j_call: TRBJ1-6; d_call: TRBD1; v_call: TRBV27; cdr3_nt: TGTGCCAGCAGTTTATCTCCAGGGGGATCACCCCTCCACTTT; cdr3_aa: CASSLSPGGSPLHF
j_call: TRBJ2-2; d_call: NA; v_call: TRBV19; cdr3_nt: TGTGCCAGTAGTATAACAGGGAACACCGGGGAGCTGTTTTTT; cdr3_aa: CASSITGNTGELFF
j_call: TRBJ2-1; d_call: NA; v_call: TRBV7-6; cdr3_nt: TGTGCCAGCAGCTTACGGGGTGGGAGCTCCTACAATGAGCAGTTCTTC; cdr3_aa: CASSLRGGSSYNEQFF
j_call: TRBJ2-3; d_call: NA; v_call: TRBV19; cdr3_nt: TGTGCCAGTAGTATTACAGGGACAGATACGCAGTATTTT; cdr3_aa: CASSITGTDTQYF